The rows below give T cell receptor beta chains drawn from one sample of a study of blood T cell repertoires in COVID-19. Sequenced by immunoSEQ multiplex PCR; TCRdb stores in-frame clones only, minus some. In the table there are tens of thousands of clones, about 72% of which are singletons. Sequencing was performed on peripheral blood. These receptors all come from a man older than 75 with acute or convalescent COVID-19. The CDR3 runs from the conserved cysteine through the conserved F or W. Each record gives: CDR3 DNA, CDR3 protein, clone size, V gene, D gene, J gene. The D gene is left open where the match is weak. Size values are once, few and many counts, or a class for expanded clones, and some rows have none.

CDR3nt: TGTGCCAGCAGCTTAGAACCCATGAGCTCCTACAATGAGCAGTTCTTC; CDR3aa: CASSLEPMSSYNEQFF; abundance: .; v_gene: TRBV7-8; d_gene: .; j_gene: TRBJ2-1
CDR3nt: TGTGCCAGCAGCGGGACAGTGGGCACAGATACGCAGTATTTT; CDR3aa: CASSGTVGTDTQYF; abundance: .; v_gene: TRBV6-6; d_gene: TRBD1; j_gene: TRBJ2-3
CDR3nt: TGTGCCAGCAGCTACAGACTAGCGGAAAACAATGAGCAGTTCTTC; CDR3aa: CASSYRLAENNEQFF; abundance: .; v_gene: TRBV5-6; d_gene: TRBD2; j_gene: TRBJ2-1
CDR3nt: TGTGCCAGCAGCCCTGTTGCGGGTGGTCAGCCCCAGCATTTT; CDR3aa: CASSPVAGGQPQHF; abundance: .; v_gene: TRBV7-8; d_gene: .; j_gene: TRBJ1-5
CDR3nt: TGTGCCAGCAGTTTAGCCGCCTCACCGGGACAGGGTGATCTTTATGGCTACACCTTC; CDR3aa: CASSLAASPGQGDLYGYTF; abundance: .; v_gene: TRBV28; d_gene: TRBD1; j_gene: TRBJ1-2
CDR3nt: TGTGCCAGCGCGAGGGACAGGGATTACGAGCAGTACTTC; CDR3aa: CASARDRDYEQYF; abundance: .; v_gene: TRBV6-5; d_gene: TRBD1; j_gene: TRBJ2-7
CDR3nt: TGTGCCAGTAGTTCCGGACACAACACCGGGGAGCTGTTTTTT; CDR3aa: CASSSGHNTGELFF; abundance: .; v_gene: TRBV19; d_gene: .; j_gene: TRBJ2-2
CDR3nt: TGTGCCAGCAGTTTATCCCCTAGCGAGACCCAGTACTTC; CDR3aa: CASSLSPSETQYF; abundance: .; v_gene: TRBV7-9; d_gene: .; j_gene: TRBJ2-5
CDR3nt: TGCGCCAGCAGCCAATCCGCAGGCGAGCAGTACTTC; CDR3aa: CASSQSAGEQYF; abundance: .; v_gene: TRBV4-1; d_gene: .; j_gene: TRBJ2-7
CDR3nt: TGTGCTAGTGGTTTGGCACAGGGGACAGACCTCAATCAGCCCCAGCATTTT; CDR3aa: CASGLAQGTDLNQPQHF; abundance: .; v_gene: TRBV12-5; d_gene: TRBD1; j_gene: TRBJ1-5
CDR3nt: TGCGCCAGCAGCGATCAGGTCTGGGATTCACCCCTCCACTTT; CDR3aa: CASSDQVWDSPLHF; abundance: .; v_gene: TRBV4-1; d_gene: .; j_gene: TRBJ1-6
CDR3nt: TGTGCCAGCAGCTTAAATAGCGGGGGGGCGGCGAACATTCAGTACTTC; CDR3aa: CASSLNSGGAANIQYF; abundance: .; v_gene: TRBV5-4; d_gene: TRBD2; j_gene: TRBJ2-4
CDR3nt: TGTGCTAGCAGCACAGGACAGGGGTTAGGTGAAAAACTGTTTTTT; CDR3aa: CASSTGQGLGEKLFF; abundance: .; v_gene: TRBV7-7; d_gene: TRBD1; j_gene: TRBJ1-4
CDR3nt: TGCGCCAGCAGCTTGTATGGGGAGAGGACCTACGAGCAGTACTTC; CDR3aa: CASSLYGERTYEQYF; abundance: .; v_gene: TRBV5-1; d_gene: .; j_gene: TRBJ2-7
CDR3nt: TGTGCCAGCAGTGAAATGGGCAGGGATGACTACACCTTC; CDR3aa: CASSEMGRDDYTF; abundance: .; v_gene: TRBV6-1; d_gene: .; j_gene: TRBJ1-2
CDR3nt: TGTGCCAGCAGTGAACAAAGGGGGACCGGGGAGCTGTTTTTT; CDR3aa: CASSEQRGTGELFF; abundance: .; v_gene: TRBV6-1; d_gene: .; j_gene: TRBJ2-2
CDR3nt: TGTGCCACCAGTGATTTTAAGGGGCCGAACACCGGGGAGCTGTTTTTT; CDR3aa: CATSDFKGPNTGELFF; abundance: .; v_gene: TRBV24-1; d_gene: .; j_gene: TRBJ2-2
CDR3nt: TGTGCCAGCAGCCTAGGTAGCGGGAGGGCCTACAATGAGCAGTTCTTC; CDR3aa: CASSLGSGRAYNEQFF; abundance: .; v_gene: TRBV11-3; d_gene: TRBD2; j_gene: TRBJ2-1
CDR3nt: TGCGCCAGCAGCTGGAGTGACACTGAAGCTTTCTTT; CDR3aa: CASSWSDTEAFF; abundance: .; v_gene: TRBV5-1; d_gene: .; j_gene: TRBJ1-1
CDR3nt: TGCGCCAGCAGCTCTTGGGGCAGGAACACAGATACGCAGTATTTT; CDR3aa: CASSSWGRNTDTQYF; abundance: few; v_gene: TRBV4-1; d_gene: .; j_gene: TRBJ2-3
CDR3nt: TGTGCCATCGACAGGGGCATGGGCGGCTACACCTTC; CDR3aa: CAIDRGMGGYTF; abundance: .; v_gene: TRBV6-5; d_gene: TRBD1; j_gene: TRBJ1-2
CDR3nt: TGTGCCAGTGGGGGGACAGGGGGTTGGCACGAGCAGTACTTC; CDR3aa: CASGGTGGWHEQYF; abundance: .; v_gene: TRBV6-5; d_gene: TRBD1; j_gene: TRBJ2-7
CDR3nt: TGTGCCAGCAGCGTAGCGGTTGGGGTCTACGAGCAGTACTTC; CDR3aa: CASSVAVGVYEQYF; abundance: few; v_gene: TRBV6-5; d_gene: .; j_gene: TRBJ2-7
CDR3nt: TGTGCCAGCAGTGAGAGCGGGAGAATAAAGGAGACCCAGTACTTC; CDR3aa: CASSESGRIKETQYF; abundance: .; v_gene: TRBV6-1; d_gene: TRBD2; j_gene: TRBJ2-5
CDR3nt: TGTGCCAGCAGCGCACAGGGTGGGACCACTGAAGCTTTCTTT; CDR3aa: CASSAQGGTTEAFF; abundance: few; v_gene: TRBV7-2; d_gene: .; j_gene: TRBJ1-1
CDR3nt: TGTGCCAGCAGTTTGGCGGGAGCGGGTGCAGAGACCCAGTACTTC; CDR3aa: CASSLAGAGAETQYF; abundance: .; v_gene: TRBV28; d_gene: TRBD2; j_gene: TRBJ2-5
CDR3nt: TGTGCCAGCAGCCTCAGACAGGGGGTTAATCAGCCCCAGCATTTT; CDR3aa: CASSLRQGVNQPQHF; abundance: .; v_gene: TRBV27; d_gene: TRBD1; j_gene: TRBJ1-5
CDR3nt: TGTGCCAGCAGTGTGGCTAGCGGCTCCTACGAGCAGTACTTC; CDR3aa: CASSVASGSYEQYF; abundance: few; v_gene: TRBV2; d_gene: TRBD2; j_gene: TRBJ2-7
CDR3nt: TGTGCCAGCAGGGTAGGGGGACAGGTGTTCTACGAGCAGTACTTC; CDR3aa: CASRVGGQVFYEQYF; abundance: .; v_gene: TRBV6-5; d_gene: TRBD1; j_gene: TRBJ2-7
CDR3nt: TGCGCCAGCAGCACAGGGGGCTCCTACGAGCAGTACTTC; CDR3aa: CASSTGGSYEQYF; abundance: .; v_gene: TRBV5-1; d_gene: TRBD1; j_gene: TRBJ2-7
CDR3nt: TGTGCCAGCAGTGACCCTTCTGGAAACACCATATATTTT; CDR3aa: CASSDPSGNTIYF; abundance: .; v_gene: TRBV6-1; d_gene: .; j_gene: TRBJ1-3
CDR3nt: TGTGCCAGCAGTGGTGGGGACACAGAGCTATTAACTAATGAAAAACTGTTTTTT; CDR3aa: CASSGGDTELLTNEKLFF; abundance: .; v_gene: TRBV6-1; d_gene: .; j_gene: TRBJ1-4
CDR3nt: TGTGCCAGCAGCAGACTAGCGGGGGGTTTCAATGAGCAGTTCTTC; CDR3aa: CASSRLAGGFNEQFF; abundance: .; v_gene: TRBV28; d_gene: TRBD2; j_gene: TRBJ2-1
CDR3nt: TGTGCCAGCAGCTTAGGACTGCCGGGGAGTTACAATGAGCAGTTCTTC; CDR3aa: CASSLGLPGSYNEQFF; abundance: .; v_gene: TRBV7-6; d_gene: .; j_gene: TRBJ2-1
CDR3nt: TGTGCCAGTAGTTTGTCTTCCGGGGAGCTGTTTTTT; CDR3aa: CASSLSSGELFF; abundance: .; v_gene: TRBV19; d_gene: .; j_gene: TRBJ2-2
CDR3nt: TGTGCCAGCAATGGACTAGCGGGGAGCCAAGAGACCCAGTACTTC; CDR3aa: CASNGLAGSQETQYF; abundance: .; v_gene: TRBV5-6; d_gene: TRBD2; j_gene: TRBJ2-5
CDR3nt: TGCGCCAGCAGCCAAGGTTTCGGGGGGGCCTACGAGCAGTACTTC; CDR3aa: CASSQGFGGAYEQYF; abundance: .; v_gene: TRBV4-1; d_gene: TRBD2; j_gene: TRBJ2-7
CDR3nt: TGCGCCAGCAGTGAGTCGACTCAGGCGGCGGGAGGAAAGAACAATGAGCAGTTCTTC; CDR3aa: CASSESTQAAGGKNNEQFF; abundance: .; v_gene: TRBV10-2; d_gene: TRBD2; j_gene: TRBJ2-1
CDR3nt: TGTGCCAGCAGTATAGCGGGAGCCAGTAATGAGCAGTTCTTC; CDR3aa: CASSIAGASNEQFF; abundance: .; v_gene: TRBV6-6; d_gene: TRBD2; j_gene: TRBJ2-1
CDR3nt: TGTGCCAGCAGGGGCGCGGGATCCACAGATACGCAGTATTTT; CDR3aa: CASRGAGSTDTQYF; abundance: .; v_gene: TRBV3-1/TRBV3-2; d_gene: .; j_gene: TRBJ2-3